Below, one T cell receptor beta chain is given with its context. The data derive from a study of blood T cell repertoires in COVID-19. Study-wide background: The study drew acute and convalescent COVID-19 samples from the United States, Italy and Spain.

Sequencing used immunoSEQ multiplex PCR; TCRdb keeps in-frame clones, though not all of them. The table has more than 100,000 clones, about 81% seen once. Sample: peripheral blood. The TCR sequence derives from a woman of 80 years or more with acute or convalescent COVID-19.

CDR3 DNA: TGTGCCAGCAGTGAGCGACAGGGTTTAATCTCTGGCTACACCTTC. Amino acid sequence: CASSERQGLISGYTF. This sequence joins TRBV6-2 or TRBV6-3 and TRBJ1-2; 7 bases are shared with TRBD1. The ends lost 5 bases at V and 7 bases at J; junction bases unmatched: 13. Germline CDR1 and CDR2: MNHEY and SVGEGT. This CDR3 has 15 amino acids.